A single sample gave rise to the 12 T cell receptor beta chains below, sequenced in a study of shared clonotypes between healthy human individuals. Naive CD8 cells lacked CD45RO and underwent positive selection for CCR7, leaving out terminally differentiated effector memory CD45RA+ cells. Repertoires were generated with immunoSEQ multiplex PCR, while TCRdb's copy carries only in-frame clones and drops some. The data show about 2.1 million clones, with around 93% seen just once and approximately 1.6% held by the top ten. Sequencing was done on a sample of naive CD8+ T cells from PBMCs. The receptors come from a man aged 18-30 years in good health. Some clones in this sample may be carry-over from other donors' samples.

CDR3 residues: CALTGQTEKLFF. The CDR3 nucleotides read TGTGCCTTGACGGGACAGACGGAAAAACTGTTTTTT. The gene calls are TRBV30 and TRBJ1-4; TRBD1 matches at 7 bases. V gave up 7 bases and J gave up 8 bases; unmatched junction bases: 7. The CDR3 is made up of 12 amino acids. Germline CDR1 GTSNPN, CDR2 SVGIG (reference sequence).

This chain connects TRBV5-6 to TRBJ2-1; maybe TRBD2 (6 bases). V was shortened by 3 bases and J by 12 bases, with 13 bases between the two germline ends. The length of the CDR3 is 12 residues. The V gene's germline CDR1 is SGHDT and CDR2 YYEEEE. CDR3 coding DNA: TGTGCCAGCAGCTCGGGAGATAGGGTGCAGTTCTTC. Translated, it gives CASSSGDRVQFF.

This chain uses TRBV5-1 with TRBJ2-7; 9 positions match TRBD1. CDR1 SGHRS and CDR2 YFSETQ come from the germline V gene. The V gene end was trimmed by 3 bases and the J gene end by 3 bases; junction bases not matched to a gene: 13. CDR3 length: 17 amino acids. The CDR3 loop reads CASSSMGTGPPNYEQYF. The CDR3 bases are TGCGCCAGCAGCTCTATGGGGACAGGGCCCCCAAACTACGAGCAGTACTTC.

The chain carries TRBV6-5 and TRBJ1-2, with D perhaps TRBD1 (6 bases). Germline CDR1 MNHEY, CDR2 SVGAGI. The CDR3 runs to 15 residues. The V gene lost 6 bases and the J gene lost 2 bases, with 16 bases spanning the gap. The CDR3 bases are TGTGCCAGCAGGAAAGACGGACAGTGGAACTATGGCTACACCTTC. This encodes CASRKDGQWNYGYTF.

The gene calls are TRBV29-1 and TRBJ1-2; 8 bases map to TRBD1. This CDR3 region has 14 residues. CDR1 is SQVTM and CDR2 is ANQGSEA in the germline V gene. The V segment lost 4 bases and the J segment 7 bases; nucleotides outside the gene matches: 11. DNA of the CDR3: TGCAGCGTTGGTAAAACAGGGGGAAGCCCTGGCTACACCTTC. It specifies CSVGKTGGSPGYTF. The variable domain in full, with the rest retrieved from reference TRBV29-1 and TRBJ1-2, is SAVISQKPSRDICQRGTSLTIQCQVDSQVTMMFWYRQQPGQSLTLIATANQGSEATYESGFVIDKFPISRPNLTFSTLTVSNMSPEDSSIYLCSVGKTGGSPGYTFGSGTRLTVV.

The chain uses TRBV5-6 and TRBJ2-7; D remains ambiguous. This CDR3 comprises 14 residues. Germline V CDR1 and CDR2: SGHDT, YYEEEE. The V gene lost 2 bases and the J gene lost 4 bases, with 13 bases spanning the gap. The chain's CDR3 is CASSFFRSEYEQYF. Here the CDR3 DNA reads TGTGCCAGCAGCTTCTTTAGGAGCGAGTACGAGCAGTACTTC.

Comments on this clone: Other nucleotide sequences in the sample specify the same CDR3. CDR3 in DNA: TGCGCCAGCAGCCAAGGGACGGCAAGCTCTGGAAACACCATATATTTT. This sequence encodes CASSQGTASSGNTIYF. This chain joins TRBV4-3 and TRBJ1-3; D uncertain. The CDR3 runs to 16 residues. The V gene's germline CDR1 is LGHNA and CDR2 YSLEER. The V and J ends lost 1 base and 0 bases respectively, with 10 bases between them.

The chain has TRBV27 and TRBJ2-5, with TRBD1 matching 10 bases. CDR3 size: 14 residues. Losses at the gene ends were 5 bases for V and 3 bases for J; bases not matched to a gene: 3. Germline V gene sequence: CDR1 MNHEY, CDR2 SMNVEV (reference sequence). The CDR3 region is CASSPGQGKETQYF. The CDR3 nucleotides are TGTGCCAGCAGTCCGGGACAGGGGAAAGAGACCCAGTACTTC.

The genes are TRBV30 and TRBJ1-6; no reliable D call. Germline CDR1 and CDR2: GTSNPN and SVGIG (reference sequence). The CDR3 runs 13 residues. Trimming cost V 2 bases and J 7 bases, with 9 bases left between them. In DNA form, the CDR3 reads TGTGCCTGGAGTAACAGTTTCAATTCACCCCTCCACTTT. It is translated as CAWSNSFNSPLHF. The complete variable domain, with remaining parts taken from reference TRBV30 and TRBJ1-6, reads SQTIHQWPATLVQPVGSPLSLECTVEGTSNPNLYWYRQAAGRGLQLLFYSVGIGQISSEVPQNLSASRPQDRQFILSSKKLLLSDSGFYLCAWSNSFNSPLHFGNGTRLTVT.

The V gene is TRBV7-9, the J gene TRBJ1-2, with 10 nucleotides matching TRBD1. V lost 5 bases and J lost 6; bases outside the gene matches: 6. The CDR3 totals 14 residues. From germline, CDR1 is SEHNR and CDR2 FQNEAQ (reference sequence). This CDR3 is CASSTSGTGDGYTF. CDR3 nucleotide sequence: TGTGCCAGCAGCACGTCCGGGACAGGGGATGGCTACACCTTC. The full variable domain, in which reference TRBV7-9 and TRBJ1-2 provide the parts outside the CDR3, is DTGVSQNPRHKITKRGQNVTFRCDPISEHNRLYWYRQTLGQGPEFLTYFQNEAQLEKSRLLSDRFSAERPKGSFSTLEIQRTEQGDSAMYLCASSTSGTGDGYTFGSGTRLTVV.

The rearrangement links TRBV10-1 to TRBJ1-1; possible D gene TRBD1, 6 bases. Germline V lookup: CDR1 WNHNN, CDR2 SYGVQD (reference sequence). The CDR3 runs to 14 residues. The germline V and J ends were trimmed by 3 bases and 5 bases, with 13 bases remaining between them. The CDR3 sequence: CASSDRGGRTEAFF. In DNA, the CDR3 is TGCGCCAGCAGTGACAGGGGAGGTAGGACTGAAGCTTTCTTT.

CDR3 nucleotides: TGCGCCAGCAGTGAGGCTAGAAATGAGCAGTTCTTC. Translation gives CASSEARNEQFF. This chain joins TRBV10-2 and TRBJ2-1; D not certain. V lost 2 bases to trimming and J lost 7 bases, with 6 bases between them. The CDR3 is 12 residues long. Germline CDR1 WSHSY, CDR2 SAAADI.